Listed below are T cell receptor beta chains from one sample, sequenced in a study of shared clonotypes between healthy human individuals. Measured with immunoSEQ multiplex PCR; TCRdb has only the in-frame clones, and not every one. This sample has roughly 2.4 million clones; 90% to 97% occur once, and the top ten carry around 0.13%. The specimen sequenced was naive CD4+ T cells sorted from blood. Source of these receptors: a man between 18 and 29 years old in good health. Both conserved end residues are part of each CDR3. The D gene is left open where the match is weak. The listing skips clone size in some rows; elsewhere it reads once, few, many or a size class.

-	TRBV7-2	TRBJ1-6	TRBD1	TGTGCCAGCAGCTTAGAAAGGGGAGGGGGCAAAACACCCCTCCACTTT	CASSLERGGGKTPLHF
-	TRBV2	TRBJ1-6	-	TGTGCCAGCAGTGACGGGGTCAGGGGCTATAATTCACCCCTCCACTTT	CASSDGVRGYNSPLHF
-	TRBV5-6	TRBJ1-1	-	TGTGCCAGCAGCTTGCAGATGAACACTGAAGCTTTCTTT	CASSLQMNTEAFF
-	TRBV7-2	TRBJ1-1	-	TGTGCCAGCAGCTTGTACAGTGCTAACACTGAAGCTTTCTTT	CASSLYSANTEAFF
-	TRBV5-1	TRBJ2-2	-	TGCGCCAGCAGCTTGGATGGTACCGGGGAGCTGTTTTTT	CASSLDGTGELFF
-	TRBV19	TRBJ2-3	-	TGTGCCAGTAGTATAGCCAGGGCCGATACGCAGTATTTT	CASSIARADTQYF
-	TRBV23-1	TRBJ2-5	-	TGCGCCAGCGCCTGTACGGGTCGGGGTAAGGAAGAGACCCAGTACTTC	CASACTGRGKEETQYF
-	TRBV7-2	TRBJ2-2	-	TGTGCCAGCAGCACCGCAGGACCCACCGGGGAGCTGTTTTTT	CASSTAGPTGELFF
-	TRBV6-1	TRBJ1-2	-	TGTGCCAGCAGTGAAATTGGGACCCGAACGGGTAACTATGGCTACACCTTC	CASSEIGTRTGNYGYTF
-	TRBV19	TRBJ1-1	-	TGTGCCAGTAGTATATACGGGAACCCTGAAGCTTTCTTT	CASSIYGNPEAFF
once	TRBV9	TRBJ2-7	TRBD1	TGTGCCAGCAGCGCCCACGACCGGGACAGGAGCTCCTACGAGCAGTACTTC	CASSAHDRDRSSYEQYF
-	TRBV6-5	TRBJ2-1	-	TGTGCCAGCAGACGGGGGAACAATGAGCAGTTCTTC	CASRRGNNEQFF
-	TRBV7-2	TRBJ2-1	TRBD2	TGTGCCAGCAGCTTAGCGTGGAATGGCGGGAGGGGTTACAATGAGCAGTTCTTC	CASSLAWNGGRGYNEQFF
-	TRBV6-5	TRBJ2-2	TRBD1	TGTGCCAGCAGTCCACCGACAGGGAAACCCGGGGAGCTGTTTTTT	CASSPPTGKPGELFF
-	TRBV7-9	TRBJ2-3	TRBD2	TGTGCCAGCAGCTCTAGCGGGGGTGACGATACGCAGTATTTT	CASSSSGGDDTQYF
-	TRBV7-2	TRBJ1-5	-	TGTGCCAGCAGCTCCTCTTCGGGGCAGCCCCAGCATTTT	CASSSSSGQPQHF